These 12 T cell receptor beta chains were sequenced from one sample in a study of blood T cell repertoires in COVID-19. Profiling relied on immunoSEQ multiplex PCR, and the TCRdb table lists in-frame clones only, not all of them. The sample consists of 120,000 to 150,000 clones, 70% to 90% of them appearing once. Sequencing used peripheral blood. These receptors all come from a woman aged 55-70 years with COVID-19, enrolled during active disease.

The chain is built from TRBV5-1 and TRBJ1-2, with 7 bases matching TRBD1. The CDR3 contains 14 residues. The V gene's germline CDR1 is SGHRS and CDR2 YFSETQ. With V trimmed by 1 base and J by 5 bases, 5 bases remained unmatched. The CDR3 is CASSLLGQRYGYTF. In DNA form, the CDR3 reads TGCGCCAGCAGCTTGCTGGGACAGAGGTATGGCTACACCTTC.

This clone was seen a few times. V is TRBV5-4 and J is TRBJ1-2; 8 bases map to TRBD1. The CDR3 is 15 amino acids. The germline V gene has CDR1 SGHNT and CDR2 YYREEE (reference sequence). The J segment lost 3 bases and the V segment lost 0 bases, leaving 4 bases of the junction unmatched. The CDR3 region has the DNA TGTGCCAGCAGCTTGGGCGACAGGGGAGACTATGGCTACACCTTC. It codes for CASSLGDRGDYGYTF.

Turning to this clone: This specimen includes other DNA sequences encoding the same CDR3. J is TRBJ2-3 and V is TRBV5-4, with 7 bases fitting TRBD1. Trimming cost V 4 bases and J 6 bases; bases outside gene matches: 8. The CDR3 has 14 residues. In germline, CDR1 is SGHNT, CDR2 YYREEE (reference sequence). CDR3 residues: CASSPRQGSDTQYF. In DNA form, the CDR3 reads TGTGCCAGCAGCCCACGACAGGGTTCGGATACGCAGTATTTT.

This chain links TRBV12-3 or TRBV12-4 with TRBJ2-2; perhaps TRBD1 as D (6 bases). The CDR3 is 12 amino acids. Trimming removed 5 bases from V and 13 bases from J, with 14 bases in between. In nucleotides, the CDR3 is TGTGCCAGCAGTCCAACACAGGGCGGGCTGTTTTTT. The encoded protein is CASSPTQGGLFF.

The DNA for the CDR3 is TGTGCCAGCAGCAGGACTAGCGGGGGTCGTACCTGGGAGCTGTTTTTT. Amino acid sequence: CASSRTSGGRTWELFF. The chain has TRBV5-6 and TRBJ2-2, with 13 bases that match TRBD2. Germline CDR1 is SGHDT and CDR2 is YYEEEE. This CDR3 is 16 amino acids long. V lost 4 bases and J lost 9; bases outside the gene matches: 9.

The J gene is TRBJ2-1, the V gene TRBV15; 8 nucleotides line up with TRBD2. V dropped 0 bases and J dropped 12; count of bases not matched to a gene: 4. There are 13 residues in the CDR3. Germline V gene data show CDR1 as LNHNV and CDR2 as YYDKDF (reference sequence). For the CDR3, the DNA is TGTGCCACCAGCAGAGAGCGGGGGGCCTGGCAGTTCTTC. The encoded protein is CATSRERGAWQFF. Full variable domain (missing parts from reference TRBV15 and TRBJ2-1): DAMVIQNPRYQVTQFGKPVTLSCSQTLNHNVMYWYQQKSSQAPKLLFHYYDKDFNNEADTPDNFQSRRPNTSFCFLDIRSPGLGDTAMYLCATSRERGAWQFFGPGTRLTVL.

CDR3 residues: CASSRPTGPNYGYTF. The DNA for the CDR3 is TGTGCCAGTAGCCGCCCGACAGGGCCTAACTATGGCTACACCTTC. The V call is TRBV19, the J call TRBJ1-2; 7 nucleotides line up with TRBD1. J lost 0 bases, V lost 6 bases, and 7 bases had no gene match. CDR1 LNHDA and CDR2 SQIVND come from the germline V gene (reference sequence). CDR3 length equals 15 residues.

The chain couples TRBV7-8 to TRBJ1-2; D unclear. Per germline, CDR1 SGHVS and CDR2 FQNEAQ. This CDR3 is 14 amino acids long. Trimming took 2 bases from V and 1 from J, leaving 8 bases between them. The CDR3 loop reads CASSLRRNNYGYTF. In DNA form, the CDR3 reads TGTGCCAGCAGCTTACGCAGAAATAACTATGGCTACACCTTC.

The rearrangement uses TRBV6-1 and TRBJ2-7; possible D gene TRBD1, 6 bases. The CDR3 is 16 residues long. V lost 4 bases and J 3 bases, leaving 19 bases between the germline ends. Looked up from germline, CDR1 is MNHNS and CDR2 is SASEGT. This chain's CDR3 is CASSAGRGWNNYEQYF. The CDR3 DNA follows: TGTGCCAGCAGTGCGGGAAGGGGGTGGAATAACTACGAGCAGTACTTC.

The table lists this clone with a few counts. This chain connects TRBV7-2 to TRBJ1-5, with D hard to call. Between the trimmed V and J ends, which lost 0 bases and 1 base, there was a span of 10 bases. The CDR3 spans 16 residues. Per the germline V gene, CDR1 is SGHTA and CDR2 is FQGNSA. CDR3 nucleotides: TGTGCCAGCAGCTTAGCTCAGTCGGGGAGCAATCAGCCCCAGCATTTT. Translation gives CASSLAQSGSNQPQHF.

The J gene is TRBJ2-1, the V gene TRBV27; D possibly corresponds to TRBD1 (6 bases). The length of the CDR3 is 13 residues. V lost 7 bases and J lost 6, with 13 bases in between. Germline CDR1 reads MNHEY; CDR2 reads SMNVEV (reference sequence). The CDR3 is CASTRGSVNEQFF. The CDR3 DNA reads as TGTGCCAGCACCAGGGGCTCGGTCAATGAGCAGTTCTTC.

Here the CDR3 reads CASSNPGESNQPQHF. Here the CDR3 DNA reads TGTGCCAGCAGTAATCCAGGGGAGAGCAATCAGCCCCAGCATTTT. V and J are TRBV6-5 and TRBJ1-5, with a weak D call TRBD1 (6 bases). With 5 bases removed from V and 1 base from J, the gap between germline ends came to 12 bases. The germline CDR1 and CDR2 sequences are MNHEY and SVGAGI. The CDR3 has 15 residues.